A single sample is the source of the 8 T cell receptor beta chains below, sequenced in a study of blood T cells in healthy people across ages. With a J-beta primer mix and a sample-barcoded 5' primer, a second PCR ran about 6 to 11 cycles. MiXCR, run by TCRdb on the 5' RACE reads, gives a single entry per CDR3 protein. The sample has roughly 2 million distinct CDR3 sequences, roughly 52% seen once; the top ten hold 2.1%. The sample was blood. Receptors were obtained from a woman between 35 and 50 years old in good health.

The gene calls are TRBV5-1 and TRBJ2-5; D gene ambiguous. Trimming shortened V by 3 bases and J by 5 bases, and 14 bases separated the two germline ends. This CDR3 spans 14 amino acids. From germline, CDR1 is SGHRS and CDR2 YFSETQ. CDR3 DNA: TGCGCCAGCAGCTCCGGAGAGTGGTACGAGACCCAGTACTTC. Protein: CASSSGEWYETQYF.

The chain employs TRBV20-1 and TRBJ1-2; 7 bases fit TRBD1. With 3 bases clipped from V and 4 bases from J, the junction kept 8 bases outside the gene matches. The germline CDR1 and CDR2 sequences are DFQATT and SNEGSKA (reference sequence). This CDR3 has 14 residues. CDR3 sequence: CSASSRQGSYGYTF. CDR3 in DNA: TGCAGTGCTAGCTCGCGACAGGGCAGCTATGGCTACACCTTC.

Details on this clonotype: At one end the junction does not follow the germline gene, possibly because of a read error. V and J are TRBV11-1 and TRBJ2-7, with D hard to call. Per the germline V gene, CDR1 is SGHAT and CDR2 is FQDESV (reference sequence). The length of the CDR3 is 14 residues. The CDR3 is CVSSLSTSSYEQYF. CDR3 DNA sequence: TGTGTCAGCAGCTTATCTACCAGTTCCTACGAGCAGTACTTC.

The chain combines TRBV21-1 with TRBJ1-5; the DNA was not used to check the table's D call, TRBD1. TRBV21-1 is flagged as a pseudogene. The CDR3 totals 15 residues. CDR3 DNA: TGTGCCAGCAACAGGACAGGGCGAAGGATCATGCCCCAGCATTTT. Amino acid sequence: CASNRTGRRIMPQHF.

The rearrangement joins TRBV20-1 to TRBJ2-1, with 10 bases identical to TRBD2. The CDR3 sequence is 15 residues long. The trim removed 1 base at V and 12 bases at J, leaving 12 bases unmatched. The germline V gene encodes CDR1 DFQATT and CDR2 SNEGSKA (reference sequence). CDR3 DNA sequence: TGCAGTGCTAGAGGGGGCAGCGGGGGGGCAATAACGCAGTTCTTC. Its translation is CSARGGSGGAITQFF.

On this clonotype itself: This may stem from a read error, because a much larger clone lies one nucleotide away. CDR3 region: CAISSGTGNYGYTF. CDR3 in DNA: TGTGCCATCAGTTCCGGGACAGGGAACTATGGCTACACCTTC. The rearrangement uses TRBV10-3 and TRBJ1-2; TRBD1 aligns across 9 bases. Germline CDR1 reads ENHRY; CDR2 reads SYGVKD. This CDR3 is built from 14 residues. V lost 5 bases to trimming and J lost 2 bases; unmatched junction nucleotides: 3.

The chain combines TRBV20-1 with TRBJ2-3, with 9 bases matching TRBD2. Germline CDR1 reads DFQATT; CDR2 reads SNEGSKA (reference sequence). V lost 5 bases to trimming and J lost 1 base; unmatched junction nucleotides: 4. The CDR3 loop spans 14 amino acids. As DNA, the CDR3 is TGCAGTGCTGGTCCTAGCGGGGGCACAGATACGCAGTATTTT. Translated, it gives CSAGPSGGTDTQYF.

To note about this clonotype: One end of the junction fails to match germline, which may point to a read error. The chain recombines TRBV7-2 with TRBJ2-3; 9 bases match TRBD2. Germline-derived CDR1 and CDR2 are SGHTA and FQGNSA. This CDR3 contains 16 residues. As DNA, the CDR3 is TGTGCCAGCAGCCCCCCAGCGGGGGGTAGGGCAGAGACGCAGTATTTT. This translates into CASSPPAGGRAETQYF.